The 26 T cell receptor beta chains presented below share a single source sample, sequenced in a study of blood T cell repertoires in COVID-19. Here immunoSEQ multiplex PCR was the method, and the copy in TCRdb shows in-frame clones only, minus some. The repertoire holds approximately 170,000 clones, with about 87% as singletons. Sequencing was carried out using peripheral blood. These receptors originate from a man aged 60 to 75 with acute or convalescent COVID-19.

The J gene is TRBJ2-7, the V gene TRBV7-6, with 14 bases identical to TRBD2. The length of the CDR3 is 14 residues. Germline V gene lookup returns CDR1 SGHVS and CDR2 FNYEAQ. V was clipped by 4 bases and J by 7 bases; unmatched bases: 3. In DNA form, the CDR3 reads TGTGCCAGCAGCTCGGGACTAGCGGGGGAAGAGCAGTACGTC. This sequence encodes CASSSGLAGEEQYV.

This clone has a single count. The chain employs TRBV12-5 and TRBJ1-1, with D tentatively TRBD1 (5 bases). Trimming stripped 5 bases from V and 9 bases from J, with 10 bases between. CDR3 size: 11 residues. The germline V gene has CDR1 LGHNT and CDR2 FRNRAP. This CDR3 is CASGPGTKAFF. The CDR3 DNA reads TGTGCTAGTGGTCCAGGGACTAAAGCTTTCTTT.

The genes are TRBV19 and TRBJ1-5; no reliable D call. V was cut by 10 bases and J by 3 bases, with 13 bases left in between. CDR3 size: 13 residues. CDR1 and CDR2 from the germline V gene are LNHDA and SQIVND (reference sequence). CDR3 nucleotide sequence: TGTGCCACCCAGGACGGACTCAATCAGCCCCAGCATTTT. This translates into CATQDGLNQPQHF.

This clone showed up just once. J is TRBJ2-5 and V is TRBV12-5; D is undetermined. Trimming removed 1 base from V and 5 bases from J, with 14 bases in between. CDR1 and CDR2 from the germline V gene are LGHNT and FRNRAP. CDR3 length equals 15 residues. CDR3 coding DNA: TGTGCTAGTGGTTTGGGACAATTAATCAGGGAGACCCAGTACTTC. As protein: CASGLGQLIRETQYF.

The chain has TRBV5-1 and TRBJ1-1, with 7 bases fitting TRBD1. The CDR3 is 15 amino acids. Germline CDR1 SGHRS, CDR2 YFSETQ. After removal of 1 base from V and 7 bases from J, the junction contained 10 bases not matched to a gene. Here the CDR3 reads CASSLLGGAHIEAFF. Written as DNA, the CDR3 is TGCGCCAGCAGCTTGTTAGGGGGCGCACATATTGAAGCTTTCTTT.

This chain links TRBV5-4 with TRBJ2-7; weak D call: TRBD2 (6 bases). The CDR3 is 14 residues long. Trimming pared 4 bases from V and 2 bases from J, leaving 13 bases between. The germline CDR1 and CDR2 sequences are SGHNT and YYREEE (reference sequence). The CDR3 DNA follows: TGTGCCAGCAGCAGACTAGTGGGAACCTACGAGCAGTACTTC. Residues: CASSRLVGTYEQYF.

CDR3 nucleotides: TGTGCCAGCTCACTAGTACAGGGCTACGAGCAGTACTTC. Its translation is CASSLVQGYEQYF. The V call is TRBV18, the J call TRBJ2-7, with TRBD1 as a possible D gene (6 bases). Germline lookup yields CDR1 KGHSH and CDR2 LQKENI. This CDR3 has 13 amino acids. The ends were cut back, 4 bases at V and 3 bases at J, with 10 bases in the middle.

V and J are TRBV5-1 and TRBJ1-2, with 10 bases that match TRBD1. J gave up 8 bases and V 0 bases, and 4 bases lay outside the gene matches. The length of the CDR3 is 14 residues. Germline assignment: CDR1 SGHRS and CDR2 YFSETQ. CDR3 coding DNA: TGCGCCAGCAGCTTGGCGGGGACAGGGGAAGGCTACACCTTC. It is translated as CASSLAGTGEGYTF.

V gene TRBV7-9 combines with J gene TRBJ2-2, with 7 bases lining up with TRBD1. CDR1 and CDR2 from the germline V gene are SEHNR and FQNEAQ (reference sequence). The CDR3 length is 16 residues. J lost 6 bases, V lost 5 bases, and 12 bases had no gene match. The CDR3 DNA is TGTGCCAGCAGCCATTACAGGGGCCCCTTCCCCGGGGAGCTGTTTTTT. Translation gives CASSHYRGPFPGELFF.

The chain combines TRBV6-5 with TRBJ1-3, with D possibly TRBD1 on 6 matching bases. CDR1 is MNHEY and CDR2 is SVGAGI in the germline V gene. The ends were cut back, 2 bases at V and 2 bases at J, with 13 bases in the middle. The CDR3 runs to 16 residues. The CDR3 sequence: CASSYGQGMAGNTIYF. The CDR3 bases are TGTGCCAGCAGTTACGGTCAGGGGATGGCTGGAAACACCATATATTTT.

The chain is built from TRBV6-2 or TRBV6-3 and TRBJ1-6, with D possibly being TRBD1 (6 bases). Trimming cost V 0 bases and J 0 bases, with 15 bases left between them. Per the germline V gene, CDR1 is MNHEY and CDR2 is SVGEGT. There are 19 residues in the CDR3. The CDR3 spells CASSYSRGQLSSYNSPLHF. CDR3 DNA sequence: TGTGCCAGCAGTTACTCCCGAGGACAGTTGAGCTCCTATAATTCACCCCTCCACTTT.

The V call is TRBV7-2, the J call TRBJ2-1, with TRBD2 matching 8 bases. The CDR3 runs to 13 residues. J lost 6 bases, V lost 4 bases, and 2 bases had no gene match. The germline gives CDR1 SGHTA, CDR2 FQGNSA. As DNA, the CDR3 is TGTGCCAGCAGCTCACTAGCGGTCAATGAGCAGTTCTTC. Translated: CASSSLAVNEQFF.

V and J are TRBV19 and TRBJ1-5, with TRBD1 matching 7 bases. Germline CDR1 is LNHDA and CDR2 is SQIVND (reference sequence). Trimming at V came to 6 bases and at J to 7 bases, leaving 9 bases not matched to a gene. The CDR3 runs to 14 residues. CDR3 protein: CASRDRVGGQPQHF. The CDR3 coding sequence is TGTGCCAGTAGAGACAGGGTAGGAGGACAGCCCCAGCATTTT.

In DNA, the CDR3 is TGTGCCAGCAGCTTTGTCTGGGGCACTGGAAACACCATATATTTT. Amino acids: CASSFVWGTGNTIYF. V is TRBV7-9 and J is TRBJ1-3, with D perhaps TRBD1 (5 bases). The length of the CDR3 is 15 residues. V was trimmed by 3 bases and J by 2 bases, leaving 11 bases between them. Looked up from germline, CDR1 is SEHNR and CDR2 is FQNEAQ (reference sequence).

The chain links TRBV5-5 to TRBJ2-7, with TRBD1 matching 9 bases. Germline V gene data show CDR1 as SGHKS and CDR2 as YYEKEE (reference sequence). The CDR3 has 15 amino acids. With 0 bases clipped from V and 1 base from J, the junction kept 2 bases outside the gene matches. The CDR3 bases are TGTGCCAGCAGCTTGGGGGACAGGGTTTCCTACGAGCAGTACGTC. This gives the protein CASSLGDRVSYEQYV.

This clone appeared once. V usage is TRBV6-6 and J usage is TRBJ1-4; D gene unclear. Trimming shortened V by 4 bases and J by 8 bases, and 17 bases separated the two germline ends. This CDR3 is 15 amino acids long. CDR1 is MNHNY, CDR2 SVGAGI, per germline (reference sequence). CDR3 nucleotides: TGTGCCAGCAGTTCCCCGACATCTCCTGAGGAAAAACTGTTTTTT. This sequence encodes CASSSPTSPEEKLFF.

The chain carries TRBV5-1 and TRBJ2-5; D is unresolved. CDR1 is SGHRS, CDR2 YFSETQ, per germline. Trimming took off 0 bases at V and 6 bases at J, with 18 bases between the two ends. CDR3 size: 16 residues. For the CDR3, the DNA is TGCGCCAGCAGCTTGGATCCTTGGCAGGTCCGAAAGACCCAGTACTTC. Translated, it gives CASSLDPWQVRKTQYF.

The V and J genes are TRBV19 and TRBJ2-3; 14 bases fit TRBD2. Germline values: CDR1 LNHDA, CDR2 SQIVND (reference sequence). V shed 3 bases and J 1 base; nucleotides not matched to a gene: 15. The CDR3 consists of 21 residues. CDR3 nucleotide sequence: TGTGCCAGTAGTATCCCGCGAGCCGGGACTAGCGGGAGAGAGGGCACAGATACGCAGTATTTT. Translating gives CASSIPRAGTSGREGTDTQYF.

V usage is TRBV14 and J usage is TRBJ1-6, with 7 bases fitting TRBD1. Germline CDR1 is SGHDN and CDR2 is FVKESK. CDR3 length: 16 amino acids. V dropped 4 bases and J dropped 11; count of bases not matched to a gene: 14. The CDR3 loop is CASSPVTGAKSPPLHF. CDR3 coding DNA: TGTGCCAGCAGCCCGGTCACAGGGGCGAAATCACCACCCCTCCACTTT. The full variable domain, completed using reference TRBV14 and TRBJ1-6, is EAGVTQFPSHSVIEKGQTVTLRCDPISGHDNLYWYRRVMGKEIKFLLHFVKESKQDESGMPNNRFLAERTGGTYSTLKVQPAELEDSGVYFCASSPVTGAKSPPLHFGNGTRLTVT.

This clone occurred once. V is TRBV29-1 and J is TRBJ1-2; the match to TRBD1 covers 9 bases. V shed 7 bases and J 8 bases; nucleotides not matched to a gene: 8. The CDR3 is 12 residues long. CDR1 and CDR2 (germline): SQVTM, ANQGSEA. DNA for the CDR3: TGCAGCGCTAACAGGGGGCTAGGAGGCTACACCTTC. It yields the protein CSANRGLGGYTF.

This chain connects TRBV18 to TRBJ2-7; 12 bases are shared with TRBD1. Trimming removed 5 bases from V and 4 bases from J; junction bases left unmatched: 6. CDR1 and CDR2 (germline): KGHSH, LQKENI. The CDR3 loop spans 15 amino acids. CDR3 sequence: CASSDRDRGQYEQYF. The CDR3 DNA reads TGTGCCAGCTCAGACCGGGACAGGGGGCAGTACGAGCAGTACTTC.

V is TRBV18 and J is TRBJ2-7; D is perhaps TRBD1 (7 bases). Looked up from germline, CDR1 is KGHSH and CDR2 is LQKENI. V was trimmed by 10 bases and J by 5 bases, leaving 18 bases between them. The CDR3 spans 13 residues. CDR3 sequence (DNA): TGTGCCACTGGGGGGACAGTAAGCGACGAGCAGTACTTC. Protein sequence: CATGGTVSDEQYF.

This clone was picked up one time. V and J are TRBV30 and TRBJ2-7; D is undetermined. Germline loops: CDR1 GTSNPN, CDR2 SVGIG (reference sequence). Trimming pared 3 bases from V and 3 bases from J, leaving 15 bases between. The CDR3 sequence is 14 residues long. CDR3 nucleotide sequence: TGTGCCTGGAGCTCCGGGTCCCTGGGCTACGAGCAGTACTTC. Protein product: CAWSSGSLGYEQYF.

V is TRBV7-8 and J is TRBJ2-3; D is possibly TRBD1 (6 bases). Germline assignment: CDR1 SGHVS and CDR2 FQNEAQ. With 1 base removed from V and 3 bases from J, the gap between germline ends came to 11 bases. CDR3 length equals 15 residues. CDR3 in amino acids: CASSLGGQGTDTQYF. CDR3 bases: TGTGCCAGCAGCTTAGGAGGGCAGGGGACAGATACGCAGTATTTT.

This sequence joins TRBV29-1 and TRBJ1-2; 7 bases map to TRBD1. Germline assignment: CDR1 SQVTM and CDR2 ANQGSEA. The CDR3 is 14 amino acids. Trimming removed 0 bases from V and 7 bases from J; junction bases left unmatched: 8. This CDR3 reads CSVEDTRDSGGYTF. The DNA of the CDR3 is TGCAGCGTTGAAGATACCCGGGACAGTGGTGGCTACACCTTC.

The V gene is TRBV7-9, the J gene TRBJ2-7; 7 bases map to TRBD1. Trimming at V came to 7 bases and at J to 2 bases, leaving 11 bases not matched to a gene. CDR3 size: 15 residues. CDR1 and CDR2 (germline): SEHNR, FQNEAQ (reference sequence). This CDR3 reads CASTFSTGKPYEQYF. In nucleotides, the CDR3 is TGTGCCAGCACGTTTTCGACAGGGAAGCCCTACGAGCAGTACTTC.